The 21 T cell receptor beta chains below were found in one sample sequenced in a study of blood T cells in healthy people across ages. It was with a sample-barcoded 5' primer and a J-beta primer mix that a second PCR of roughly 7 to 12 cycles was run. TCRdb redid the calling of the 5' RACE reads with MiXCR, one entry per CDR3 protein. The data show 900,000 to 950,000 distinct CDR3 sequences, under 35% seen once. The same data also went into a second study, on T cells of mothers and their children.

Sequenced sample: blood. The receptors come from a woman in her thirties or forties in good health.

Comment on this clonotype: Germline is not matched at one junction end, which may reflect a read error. The CDR3 spells CASSPGQDSYNELYF. The CDR3 DNA reads as TGTGCCAGCTCACCAGGACAGGACTCCTACAATGAGCTGTACTTC. The rearrangement links TRBV18 to TRBJ2-1; TRBD1 matches at 7 bases. This CDR3 spans 15 amino acids. Germline V gene sequence: CDR1 KGHSH, CDR2 LQKENI.

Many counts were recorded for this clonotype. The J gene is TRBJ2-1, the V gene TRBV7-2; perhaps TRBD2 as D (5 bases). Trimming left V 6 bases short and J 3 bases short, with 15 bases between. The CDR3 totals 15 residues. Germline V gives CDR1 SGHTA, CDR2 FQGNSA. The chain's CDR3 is CASRRSQLDYNEQFF. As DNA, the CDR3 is TGTGCCAGCAGACGATCCCAACTAGACTACAATGAGCAGTTCTTC. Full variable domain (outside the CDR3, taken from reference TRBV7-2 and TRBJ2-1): GAGVSQSPSNKVTEKGKDVELRCDPISGHTALYWYRQSLGQGLEFLIYFQGNSAPDKSGLPSDRFSAERTGGSVSTLTIQRTQQEDSAVYLCASRRSQLDYNEQFFGPGTRLTVL.

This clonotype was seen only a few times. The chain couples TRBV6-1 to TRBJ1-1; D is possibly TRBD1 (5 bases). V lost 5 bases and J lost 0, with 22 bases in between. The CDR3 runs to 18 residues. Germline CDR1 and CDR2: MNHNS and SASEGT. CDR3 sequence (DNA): TGTGCCAGCAGTCCACGTCCAGGAGGTGGGGCTGTGAACACTGAAGCTTTCTTT. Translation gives CASSPRPGGGAVNTEAFF.

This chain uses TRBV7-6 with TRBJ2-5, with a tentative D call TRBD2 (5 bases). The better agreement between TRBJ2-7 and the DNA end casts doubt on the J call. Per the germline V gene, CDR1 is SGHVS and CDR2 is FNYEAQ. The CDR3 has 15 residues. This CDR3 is CASSLGYGIFSEQYF. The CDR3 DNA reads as TGTGCCAGCAGCTTAGGGTACGGGATCTTCTCCGAGCAGTACTTC.

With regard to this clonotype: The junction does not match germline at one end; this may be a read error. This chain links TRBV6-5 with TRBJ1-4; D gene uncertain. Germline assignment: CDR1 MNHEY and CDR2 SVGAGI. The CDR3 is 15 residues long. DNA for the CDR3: TGTGCCAGCAGCGTAGGGTACACACCTAATGAAAAACGGTTTTTT. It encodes CASSVGYTPNEKRFF.

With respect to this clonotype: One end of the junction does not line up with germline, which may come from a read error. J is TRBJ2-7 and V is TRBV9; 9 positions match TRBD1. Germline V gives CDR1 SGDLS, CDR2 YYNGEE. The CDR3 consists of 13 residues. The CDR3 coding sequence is TGTGCCAGCAGCGCTGGACAGGGGTACGGGCAGTACTTC. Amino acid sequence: CASSAGQGYGQYF.

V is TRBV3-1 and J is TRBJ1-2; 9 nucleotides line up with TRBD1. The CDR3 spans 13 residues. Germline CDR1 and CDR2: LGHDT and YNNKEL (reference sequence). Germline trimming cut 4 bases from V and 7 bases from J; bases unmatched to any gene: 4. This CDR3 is CASSRWDRAGYTF. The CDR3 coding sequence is TGTGCCAGCAGCCGATGGGACAGGGCTGGCTACACCTTC. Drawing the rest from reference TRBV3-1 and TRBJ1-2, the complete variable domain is DTAVSQTPKYLVTQMGNDKSIKCEQNLGHDTMYWYKQDSKKFLKIMFSYNNKELIINETVPNRFSPKSPDKAHLNLHINSLELGDSAVYFCASSRWDRAGYTFGSGTRLTVV.

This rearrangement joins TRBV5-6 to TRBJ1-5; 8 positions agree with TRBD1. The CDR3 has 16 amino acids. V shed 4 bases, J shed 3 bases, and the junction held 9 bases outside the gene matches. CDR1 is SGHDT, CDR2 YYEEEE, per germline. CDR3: CASSPYRQGNNQPQHF. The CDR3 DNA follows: TGTGCCAGCAGCCCATACCGACAGGGGAACAATCAGCCCCAGCATTTT. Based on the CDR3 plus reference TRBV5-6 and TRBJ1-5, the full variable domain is DAGVTQSPTHLIKTRGQQVTLRCSPKSGHDTVSWYQQALGQGPQFIFQYYEEEERQRGNFPDRFSGHQFPNYSSELNVNALLLGDSALYLCASSPYRQGNNQPQHFGDGTRLSIL.

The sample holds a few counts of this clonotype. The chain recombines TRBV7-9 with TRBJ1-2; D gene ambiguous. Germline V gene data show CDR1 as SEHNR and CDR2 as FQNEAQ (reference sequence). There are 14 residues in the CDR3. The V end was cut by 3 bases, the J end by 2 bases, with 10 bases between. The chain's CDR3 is CASSFLTDNYGYTF. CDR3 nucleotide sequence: TGTGCCAGCAGCTTTCTAACAGACAACTATGGCTACACCTTC.

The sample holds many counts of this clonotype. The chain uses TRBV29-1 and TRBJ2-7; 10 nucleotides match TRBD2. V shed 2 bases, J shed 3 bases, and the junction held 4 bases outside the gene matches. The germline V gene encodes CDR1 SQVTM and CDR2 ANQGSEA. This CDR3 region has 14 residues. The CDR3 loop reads CSVELAGVLYEQYF. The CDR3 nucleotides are TGCAGCGTTGAACTAGCGGGGGTGCTCTACGAGCAGTACTTC.

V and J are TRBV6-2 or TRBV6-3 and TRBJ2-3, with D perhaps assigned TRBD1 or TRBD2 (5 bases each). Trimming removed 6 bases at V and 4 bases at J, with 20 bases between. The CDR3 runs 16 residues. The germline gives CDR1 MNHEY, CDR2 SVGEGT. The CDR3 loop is CASSSGTTHSSDTQYF. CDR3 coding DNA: TGTGCCAGCAGCTCCGGGACCACTCATAGCTCAGATACGCAGTATTTT.

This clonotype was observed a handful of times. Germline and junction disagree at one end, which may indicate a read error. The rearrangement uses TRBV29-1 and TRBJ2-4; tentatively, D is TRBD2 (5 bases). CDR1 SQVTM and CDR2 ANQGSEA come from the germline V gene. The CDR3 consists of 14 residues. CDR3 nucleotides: TGCAACGTTGTCCCGACGGGCCGTGGGAGCATTCAGTACTTC. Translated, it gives CNVVPTGRGSIQYF.

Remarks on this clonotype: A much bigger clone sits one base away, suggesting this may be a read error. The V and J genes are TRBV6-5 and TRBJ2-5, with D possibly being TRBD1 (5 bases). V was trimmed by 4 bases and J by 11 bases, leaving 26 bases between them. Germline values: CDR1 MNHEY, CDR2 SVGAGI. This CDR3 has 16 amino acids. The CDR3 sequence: CASSFTTAQSAGKQYF. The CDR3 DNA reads TGTGCCAGCAGTTTCACGACAGCACAATCCGCCGGCAAGCAGTACTTC.

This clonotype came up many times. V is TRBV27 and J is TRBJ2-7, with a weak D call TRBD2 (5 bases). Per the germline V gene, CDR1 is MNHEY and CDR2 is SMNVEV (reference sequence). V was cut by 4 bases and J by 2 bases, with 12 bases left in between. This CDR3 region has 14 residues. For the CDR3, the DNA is TGTGCCAGCAGTTCCCCTCGGGAACCCTACGAGCAGTACTTC. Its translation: CASSSPREPYEQYF.

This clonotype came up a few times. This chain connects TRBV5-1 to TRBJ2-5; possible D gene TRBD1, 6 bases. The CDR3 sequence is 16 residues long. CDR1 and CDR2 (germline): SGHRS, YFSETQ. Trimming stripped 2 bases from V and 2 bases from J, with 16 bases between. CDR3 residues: CASSFSGTLRQETQYF. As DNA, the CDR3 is TGCGCCAGCAGCTTTTCCGGGACACTCAGACAAGAGACCCAGTACTTC.

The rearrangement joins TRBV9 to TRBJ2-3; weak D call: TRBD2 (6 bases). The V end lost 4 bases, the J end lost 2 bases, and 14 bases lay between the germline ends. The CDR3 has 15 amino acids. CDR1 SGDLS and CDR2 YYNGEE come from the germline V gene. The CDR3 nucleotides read TGTGCCAGCAGCCCTCCCGGGAGCTACACAGATACGCAGTATTTT. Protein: CASSPPGSYTDTQYF.

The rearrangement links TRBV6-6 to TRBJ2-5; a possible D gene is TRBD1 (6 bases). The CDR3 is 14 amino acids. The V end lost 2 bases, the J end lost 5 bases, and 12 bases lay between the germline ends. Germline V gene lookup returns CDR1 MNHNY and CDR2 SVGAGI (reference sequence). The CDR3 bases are TGTGCCAGCAGTTACCATGGGGGCGAGGAGACCCAGTACTTC. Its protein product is CASSYHGGEETQYF.

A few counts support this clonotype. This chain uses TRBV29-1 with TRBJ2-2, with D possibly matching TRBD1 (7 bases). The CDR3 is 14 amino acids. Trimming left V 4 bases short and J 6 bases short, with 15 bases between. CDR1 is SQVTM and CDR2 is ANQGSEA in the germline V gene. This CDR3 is CSVVGGRGSGELFF. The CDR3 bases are TGCAGCGTTGTCGGGGGCAGGGGGTCCGGGGAGCTGTTTTTT.

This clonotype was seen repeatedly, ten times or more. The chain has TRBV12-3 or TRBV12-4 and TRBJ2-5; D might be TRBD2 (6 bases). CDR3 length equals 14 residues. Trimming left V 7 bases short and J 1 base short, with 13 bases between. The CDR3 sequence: CASTFGGFQETQYF. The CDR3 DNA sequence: TGTGCCAGCACCTTTGGGGGGTTCCAAGAGACCCAGTACTTC.

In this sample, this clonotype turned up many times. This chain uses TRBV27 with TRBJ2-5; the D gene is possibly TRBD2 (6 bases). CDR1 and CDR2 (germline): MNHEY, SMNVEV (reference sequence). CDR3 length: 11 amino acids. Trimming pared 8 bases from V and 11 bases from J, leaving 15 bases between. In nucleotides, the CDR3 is TGTGCCAGCGGAGGGACGGGGGAGCAGTACTTC. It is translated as CASGGTGEQYF.

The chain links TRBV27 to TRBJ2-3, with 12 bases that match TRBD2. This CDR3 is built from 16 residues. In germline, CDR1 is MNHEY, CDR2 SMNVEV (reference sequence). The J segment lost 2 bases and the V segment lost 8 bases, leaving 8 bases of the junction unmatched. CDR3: CASGSRLAGVTDTQYF. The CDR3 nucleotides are TGTGCCAGCGGTTCCAGACTAGCGGGGGTCACAGATACGCAGTATTTT.